Only one count was recorded for the clone carrying this T cell receptor beta chain. This specimen belongs to a study of blood T cell repertoires in COVID-19. Looking at the study overall: The United States, Italy and Spain were the sources of the acute and convalescent COVID-19 samples. T cells, B-cell-depleted T cells, or PBMCs supplied cDNA or gDNA.

Authors' methods: The authors estimated nucleated cell counts from reference gene primer amplification. Profiling relied on immunoSEQ multiplex PCR, and the TCRdb table lists in-frame clones only, not all of them. Clone size and V and J calls were adopted from that table, with D and trimming inferred from the DNA. The table has 45,000 to 55,000 clones, approximately 82% seen once. With 5 bases clipped from V and 3 bases from J, the junction kept 8 bases outside the gene matches. CDR3 length: 15 residues. The germline CDR1 and CDR2 sequences are SSHAT and FNYEAQ (reference sequence). The rearrangement links TRBV7-7 to TRBJ2-3; 7 nucleotides line up with TRBD1. The specimen sequenced was peripheral blood. This receptor was taken from a human donor in a cohort sampled during active COVID-19. In DNA form, the CDR3 reads TGTGCCAGCAGCATAAGACAGGGCCCAACAGATACGCAGTATTTT. Translation gives CASSIRQGPTDTQYF.